The 3 T cell receptor beta chains in this list originate from one sample, sequenced in a study of neoadjuvant anti-PD-1 for oral cavity cancer (dated by TCRdb to about 2021). Library preparation used the immunoSEQ multiplex PCR assay. TCRdb re-hosts the immuneACCESS table, in-frame sequences only. Its copies lack some clones; in the studies checked, an unresolved V gene accounts for under half of them, and the cause for the rest is not known. The sample contains about 14,000 clones, about 61% of them found a single time. The ten largest clones represent roughly 2.4% of the sample. This specimen's time point label, interpreted: before neoadjuvant nivolumab. This sample comprised PBMCs, obtained before nivolumab (anti-PD-1) treatment. These receptors were taken from a person between 40 and 85 years old with oral cavity squamous cell carcinoma.

The CDR3 loop is CASSRRTGLETQYF. CDR3 bases: TGTGCCAGCAGCCGGAGGACAGGGTTAGAGACCCAGTACTTC. The chain links TRBV5-8 to TRBJ2-5, with 8 bases fitting TRBD1. V was clipped by 4 bases and J by 4 bases; unmatched bases: 6. Germline V gene data show CDR1 as SGHTS and CDR2 as YDEGEE. The CDR3 runs to 14 residues.

V gene TRBV7-8 combines with J gene TRBJ2-4; a possible D gene is TRBD1 (6 bases). This CDR3 spans 17 amino acids. Trimming cost V 5 bases and J 2 bases, with 19 bases left between them. Germline V gives CDR1 SGHVS, CDR2 FQNEAQ. The CDR3 region is CASSPPRRQAPKNIQYF. For the CDR3, the DNA is TGTGCCAGCAGCCCCCCCCGTCGACAGGCTCCCAAAAACATTCAGTACTTC.

The sample holds a few counts of this clone. V gene TRBV28 combines with J gene TRBJ1-2; D is ambiguous. Deletions cut 7 bases from V and 1 base from J, with 10 bases between. Germline CDR1 MDHEN, CDR2 SYDVKM. The CDR3 contains 13 residues. This CDR3 reads CASKERFNYGYTF. The CDR3 DNA reads TGTGCCAGCAAGGAGCGGTTTAACTATGGCTACACCTTC.